This record covers a single T cell receptor beta chain. The sample comes from a study of blood T cell repertoires in COVID-19. Study background: Samples came from the United States, Italy and Spain, spanning acute and convalescent COVID-19. PBMCs, B-cell-depleted T cells, or T cells provided the cDNA or gDNA that made up the material.

The CDR3 length is 14 residues. CDR1 SGHTA and CDR2 FQGNSA come from the germline V gene. The V and J ends lost 0 bases and 4 bases respectively, with 7 bases between them. How the authors handled the data: How many nucleated cells were present was estimated from reference gene primer amplification. Profiling relied on immunoSEQ multiplex PCR, and the TCRdb table lists in-frame clones only, not all of them. V and J calls and clone size are those listed in that table; D and trimming were worked out from the DNA. The sample shows under 200,000 clones, under 90% of them seen only once. V and J are TRBV7-2 and TRBJ1-5; D gene unclear. This receptor was identified in a woman of 80 years or more with acute or convalescent COVID-19. Sequenced input: peripheral blood. Written as DNA, the CDR3 is TGTGCCAGCAGCTTAGCTGGGCTAAATCAGCCCCAGCATTTT. This sequence encodes CASSLAGLNQPQHF.